These T cell receptor beta chains were read from a single sample in a study of a mutant IDH1 vaccine in newly diagnosed glioma. These receptors' antigens are unknown. Produced via immunoSEQ multiplex PCR; TCRdb's table is partial and in-frame only. The table lists about 46,000 clones, about 88% of them singletons. The sequences come from PBMCs, collected from a glioma patient whose treatment included an IDH1 peptide vaccine. The receptor set was obtained from a woman in her 30s with glioma. Some clones in this sample may be carry-over from other donors' samples. The CDR3 runs from the conserved cysteine through the conserved F or W.

j_gene,v_gene,CDR3aa
TRBJ1-2,TRBV9,CASSLSAQGAYGYTF
TRBJ1-1,TRBV7-3,CASSPHMNTEAFF
TRBJ2-4,TRBV9,CASSVGGLGGGDIQYF
TRBJ1-1,TRBV5-1,CASSPGGGANTEAFF
TRBJ1-1,TRBV7-8,CASSFDRLNTEAFF
TRBJ2-5,TRBV7-2,CASSQTSGGETQYF
TRBJ1-5,TRBV7-8,CASSLRGRGTVNQPQHF
TRBJ2-7,TRBV7-9,CASSLAVDSGRNYEQYF
TRBJ1-3,TRBV27,CASSLFGGAGNTIYF
TRBJ1-2,TRBV5-4,CASSKDNYGYTF
TRBJ1-2,TRBV5-1,CASSLAGTTGYTF
TRBJ1-1,TRBV19,CASSMSGGDTEAFF
TRBJ1-1,TRBV7-2,CASSSPGQGLTEAFF
TRBJ1-1,TRBV30,CAWGAFSPNTEAFF
TRBJ2-2,TRBV7-6,CASSDGTSVYTGELFF
TRBJ2-2,TRBV25-1,CASSPRGGAVANTGELFF
TRBJ2-7,TRBV10-1,CASSFGGEQYF
TRBJ1-1,TRBV7-9,CASTLGQGTEAFF
TRBJ1-5,TRBV13,CASSSRQNNQPQHF
TRBJ1-2,TRBV11-2,CASSLDLKGVMNYGYTF
TRBJ2-7,TRBV29-1,CSVRTGEPEQYF
TRBJ1-2,TRBV6-1,CASSDGLTAPGVDYGYTF
TRBJ2-7,TRBV15,CATSSGQPYEQYF
TRBJ2-5,TRBV7-6,CASSSTPGQQETQYF
TRBJ1-2,TRBV5-6,CASSLQANYGYTF
TRBJ1-5,TRBV28,CASSLWDGIGGQGEDSNQPQHF
TRBJ1-1,TRBV4-1,CASSPIQGELLNTEAFF
TRBJ2-7,TRBV30,CAWGSSGSEQYF
TRBJ2-7,TRBV27,CASGLAENEQYF
TRBJ2-7,TRBV19,CASATGAAYEQYF
TRBJ2-7,TRBV6-1,CASSRDRTSYEQYF
TRBJ1-1,TRBV10-1,CASRGLNTEAFF